This T cell receptor beta chain originates from a study of PD-1 blockade in mismatch repair-deficient tumors. Across the whole study: Enrolled about 2013-2016, patients had progressing, pretreated mismatch repair-deficient cancers of about twelve types.

The CDR3 is 16 amino acids. Every patient had mismatch repair deficiency by PCR or immunohistochemistry. The TCR-sequenced patients were a few responders to pembrolizumab. The table came from immunoSEQ multiplex PCR; TCRdb's copy has only in-frame clones and leaves some out. The sample shows some 70,000 clones, about 72% of them seen only once. Findings and caveats of the study: Rapid post-treatment expansion, then contraction, generally preceding radiologic response, marked tumor-resident clones.

As concerns this clone: What it binds is unknown.

The sequences come from peripheral blood, collected 2 weeks after starting pembrolizumab. The receptor was isolated from an adult with mismatch repair-deficient cancer. The V call is TRBV21-1, the J call TRBJ2-5. TRBV21-1 is described as a pseudogene. CDR3 DNA sequence: TGTGCCAGCAGCAAAACGGGCTTAGCCTTCTTCGAGACCCAGTACTTC. Encoded protein: CASSKTGLAFFETQYF.